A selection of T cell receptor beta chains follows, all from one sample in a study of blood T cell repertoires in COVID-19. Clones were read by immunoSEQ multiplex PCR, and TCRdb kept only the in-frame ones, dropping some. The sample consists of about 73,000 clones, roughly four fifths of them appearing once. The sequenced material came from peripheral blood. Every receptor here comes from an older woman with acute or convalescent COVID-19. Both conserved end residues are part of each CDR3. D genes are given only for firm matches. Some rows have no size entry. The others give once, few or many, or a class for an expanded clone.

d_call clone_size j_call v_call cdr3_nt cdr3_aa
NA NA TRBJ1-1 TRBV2 TGTGCCAGCAGTAATCCCACAGAGAACACTGAAGCTTTCTTT CASSNPTENTEAFF
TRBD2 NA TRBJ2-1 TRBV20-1 TGCAGTGCTAGTATCGGGACTAGCACCACAATCAAGCAGTTCTTC CSASIGTSTTIKQFF
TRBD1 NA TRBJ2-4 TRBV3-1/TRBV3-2 TGTGCCAGCAGCCAGGAACCTACGGGACAGAAAAACATTCAGTACTTC CASSQEPTGQKNIQYF
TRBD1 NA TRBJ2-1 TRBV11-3 TGTGCCAGCAGCCTAACAGGGGATGAGCAGTTCTTC CASSLTGDEQFF
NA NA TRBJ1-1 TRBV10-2 TGCGCCAGCAGTGAGTGGTCCACAGCGGACACTGAAGCTTTCTTT CASSEWSTADTEAFF
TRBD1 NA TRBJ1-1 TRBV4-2 TGTGCCAGCAGCCCTTCGACAGGGGAGACGGTGAACACTGAAGCTTTCTTT CASSPSTGETVNTEAFF
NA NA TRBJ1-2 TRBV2 TGTGCCAGCAGGACGGACACCACGGATGGCTACACCTTC CASRTDTTDGYTF
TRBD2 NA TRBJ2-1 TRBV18 TGTGCCAGCTCACCAAACGGGGGGTACAATGAGCAGTTCTTC CASSPNGGYNEQFF
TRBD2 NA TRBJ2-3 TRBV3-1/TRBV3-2 TGTGCCAGCAGCCGCGCCCTTCTGACTAGCGGGGGTGGAGATACGCAGTATTTT CASSRALLTSGGGDTQYF
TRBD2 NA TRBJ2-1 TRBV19 TGTGCCAGTAGTATCGCTAGCGGGGGGGCCCTTTACAATGAGCAGTTCTTC CASSIASGGALYNEQFF
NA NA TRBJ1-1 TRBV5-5 TGTGCCAGCAGCTGGGCGCCCGGTGACACTGAAGCTTTCTTT CASSWAPGDTEAFF
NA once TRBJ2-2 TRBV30 TGTGCCTGGAGGTTAAACACCGGGGAGCTGTTTTTT CAWRLNTGELFF
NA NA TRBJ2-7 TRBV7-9 TGTGCCAGCGAAGCGGCCAACTCCTACGAGCAGTACTTC CASEAANSYEQYF
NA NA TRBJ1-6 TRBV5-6 TGTGCCAGCAGCTTGGGGGAGCTAAGGATGTCCTATAATTCACCCCTCCACTTT CASSLGELRMSYNSPLHF
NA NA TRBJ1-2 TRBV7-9 TGTGCCAGCGCCGAGGGCGTAACTTATGGCTACACCTTC CASAEGVTYGYTF
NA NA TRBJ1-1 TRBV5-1 TGCGCCAGCAGCTTGGACCGACAGGTGAACACTGAAGCTTTCTTT CASSLDRQVNTEAFF
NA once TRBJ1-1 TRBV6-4 TGTGCCAGCAGACGTCAACAGGGAGCTGAAGCTTTCTTT CASRRQQGAEAFF
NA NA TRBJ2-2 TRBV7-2 TGTGCCGACTCCACAGGGTACACCGGGGAGCTGTTTTTT CADSTGYTGELFF
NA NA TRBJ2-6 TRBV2 TGTGCCAGCATTCCCTCTCCGGGGGCCAACGTCCTGACTTTC CASIPSPGANVLTF
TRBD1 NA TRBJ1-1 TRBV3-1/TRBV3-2 TGTGCCAGCAGCCCTTGGACAGGGGGCTCGGAAACTGAAGCTTTCTTT CASSPWTGGSETEAFF
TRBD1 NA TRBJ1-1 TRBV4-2 TGTGCCAGCAGCCAAGGGACAGGGGGGCGGACTGAAGCTTTCTTT CASSQGTGGRTEAFF
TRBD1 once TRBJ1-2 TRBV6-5 TGTGCCAGCGAAGAAAGAGACAGGGCAGGCGGCTACACCTTC CASEERDRAGGYTF
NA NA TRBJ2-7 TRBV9 TGTGCCAGCAGCGTAAGAGGGGGGGACCCCTACGAGCAGTACTTC CASSVRGGDPYEQYF
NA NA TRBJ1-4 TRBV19 TGTGCCAGTAGTACCGCCGGGATGTGGGCAGAAAAGCTGTTTTTT CASSTAGMWAEKLFF
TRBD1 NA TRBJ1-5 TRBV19 TGTGCCAGTAGTCCCTGGACAGGGTCGGGGCAGCCCCAGCATTTT CASSPWTGSGQPQHF
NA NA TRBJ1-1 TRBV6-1 TGTGCCAGCAGTGATCCGGGAGGGTGGGGAGCTTTCTTT CASSDPGGWGAFF
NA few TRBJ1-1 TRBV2 TGTGCCAGCAGAACCGGGGGACCCAACACTGAAGCTTTCTTT CASRTGGPNTEAFF
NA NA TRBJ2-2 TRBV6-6 TGTGCCAGCAGGGAAGGGGTCCGGAACACCGGGGAGCTGTTTTTT CASREGVRNTGELFF
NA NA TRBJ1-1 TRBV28 TGTGCCAGCAGTCTACCATCGACGGGGAGCACTGAAGCTTTCTTT CASSLPSTGSTEAFF
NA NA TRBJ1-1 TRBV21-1 TGTGCCAGCAGCAAAAGCAGGGGCCCCTTGGACACTGAAGCTTTCTTT CASSKSRGPLDTEAFF
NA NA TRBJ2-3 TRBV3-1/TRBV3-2 TGTGCCAGCAGTCGGAGGGGCGGGAATACGCAGTATTTT CASSRRGGNTQYF
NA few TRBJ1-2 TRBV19 TGTGCCAGTAGTCCCCAAACGGGGGGGCTGTATGGCTACACCTTC CASSPQTGGLYGYTF
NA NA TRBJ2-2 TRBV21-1 TGTGCCAGCACCGCGGACGGGGAGCTGTTTTTT CASTADGELFF
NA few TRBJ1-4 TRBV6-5 TGTGCCAGCAAGGTGGGGGGATTTAATGAAAAACTGTTTTTT CASKVGGFNEKLFF
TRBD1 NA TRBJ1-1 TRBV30 TGTGCCTGGAGTAAGGACAGGGTGAACACTGAAGCTTTCTTT CAWSKDRVNTEAFF
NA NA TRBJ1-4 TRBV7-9 TGTGCCAGCAGTTCAGGTGCAACTAATGAAAAACTGTTTTTT CASSSGATNEKLFF
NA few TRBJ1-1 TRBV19 TGTGCCAGTACCTTTGGGGGGGCCCTGAACACTGAAGCTTTCTTT CASTFGGALNTEAFF
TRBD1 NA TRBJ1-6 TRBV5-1 TGCGCCAGCAGCTTGGGACAGGGGAATTCACCCCTCCACTTT CASSLGQGNSPLHF
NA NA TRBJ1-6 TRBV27 TGTGCCAGCAGTCCCCTCACGAGCTCCTATAATTCACCCCTCCACTTT CASSPLTSSYNSPLHF
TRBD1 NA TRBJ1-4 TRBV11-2 TGTGCCAGCAGCCCGGGACAGCAGGAAAAACTGTTTTTT CASSPGQQEKLFF
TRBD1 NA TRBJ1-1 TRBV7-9 TGTGCCAGCAGCTCTGGACAGGGGAACACTGAAGCTTTCTTT CASSSGQGNTEAFF
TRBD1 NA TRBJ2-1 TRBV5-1 TGCGCCAGCAGCTCCCGGGCAGGGGGCGAGAATGAGCAGTTCTTC CASSSRAGGENEQFF
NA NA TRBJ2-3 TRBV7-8 TGTGCCAGCAGCTTAGCAGGGGGAGTAGATACGCAGTATTTT CASSLAGGVDTQYF
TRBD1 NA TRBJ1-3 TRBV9 TGTGCCGGCGACGCCGGGACAGGGGTGGGAAACACCATATATTTT CAGDAGTGVGNTIYF
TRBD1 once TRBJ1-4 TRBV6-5 TGTGCCAGCAGCCGACAGGGGGCGACTAATGAAAAACTGTTTTTT CASSRQGATNEKLFF
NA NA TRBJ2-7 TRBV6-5 TGTGCCAGCAGTCGGACTGGTTCCTACGAGCAGTACTTC CASSRTGSYEQYF
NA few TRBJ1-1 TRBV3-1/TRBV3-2 TGTGCCAGCAGCCAAGTTATACAGTCAAACACTGAAGCTTTCTTT CASSQVIQSNTEAFF
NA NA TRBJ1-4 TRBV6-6 TGTGCCAGCAGTTACTTACCGGCAACTAATGAAAAACTGTTTTTT CASSYLPATNEKLFF
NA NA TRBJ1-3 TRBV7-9 TGTGCCAGCAGCTTAACGGGGGGCTACGGAAACACCATATATTTT CASSLTGGYGNTIYF
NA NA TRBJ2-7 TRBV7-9 TGTGCCAGCACCTTTTCAGCGGATTCCTACGAGCAGTACTTC CASTFSADSYEQYF
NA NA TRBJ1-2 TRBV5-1 TGCGCCAGCAGCTTTAGCAGGGTTGAAGGCTACACCTTC CASSFSRVEGYTF
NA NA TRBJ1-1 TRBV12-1 TGTGCCAGCAGCTGTCAGGGAAACACTGAAGCTTTCTTT CASSCQGNTEAFF